The TCR beta chain under discussion was sequenced for a study of shared clonotypes between healthy human individuals. Whole-study results and caveats: A handful of donors showed sharing of roughly 5% of naive CD4 clonotypes. All-four-donor shared clonotypes had higher generation probabilities than non-shared clonotypes did. Exclusively blood specimens were collected; tissue repertoires likely differ.

This clone has a count of ten or more. The antigen remains undetermined. CDR1 is SGHTS, CDR2 YDEGEE, per germline. The CDR3 has 14 amino acids. Trimming cost V 2 bases and J 5 bases; bases outside gene matches: 4. Method: immunoSEQ multiplex PCR; TCRdb's copy keeps in-frame clones and lacks some. The table includes more than 550,000 clones, 90% detected once. The specimen was memory CD8+ T cells from PBMCs. Subset specified: CD45RO+ cells pooled with CCR7-negative TemRA cells. The chain recombines TRBV5-8 with TRBJ2-7; 10 bases line up with TRBD2. The clonotype originates from a man between 18 and 35 years old in good health. Some clones in this sample may be carry-over from other donors' samples. In nucleotides, the CDR3 is TGTGCCAGCAGCTTACTAGCGGGGAGGCACGAGCAGTACTTC. Translated, it gives CASSLLAGRHEQYF.